This T cell receptor (beta chain) emerged from a study of blood T cell repertoires in COVID-19. Study-level background: PBMCs, B-cell-depleted T cells, or T cells were the source of the cDNA or gDNA that made up the material.

In the authors' methods: Estimates of nucleated cell counts were drawn from the amplification of reference gene primers. Some clones are missing from TCRdb's copy, which holds only in-frame ones; the method was immunoSEQ multiplex PCR. That table furnishes V, J and clone size, whereas the DNA furnished D and trimming. The sample has around 68,000 clones, approximately 90% seen once. Source material: peripheral blood. This clonotype was obtained from a human donor in a cohort sampled during active COVID-19.

The CDR3 loop is CASSYSSPFSGNSNGELFF. The DNA of the CDR3 is TGTGCCAGCAGTTACTCGTCCCCCTTTAGCGGGAACAGCAACGGGGAGCTGTTTTTT. The chain employs TRBV6-2 or TRBV6-3 and TRBJ2-2; 8 nucleotides align to TRBD2. From germline, CDR1 is MNHEY and CDR2 SVGEGT. The CDR3 is 19 amino acids. V lost 0 bases, J lost 7 bases, and 16 bases stayed unmatched.